Listed below are T cell receptor beta chains from one sample, sequenced in a study of response to subunit inactivated influenza vaccine. Each CDR3 protein gets one entry after TCRdb re-called the RT-PCR reads with MiXCR. The table lists around 650,000 distinct CDR3 sequences, 15% to 17% of them singletons. Material: PBMCs from blood, obtained 11 to 12 days after vaccination. These receptor sequences come from a man aged 45 to 65 who received an inactivated influenza vaccine. Each CDR3 is given with its conserved first and last residue. Each record gives: J gene, clone size, D gene, V gene, CDR3 DNA, CDR3 protein. The D gene is left open where the match is weak. Clone size is given for some rows only: seen once, a few or many times, or a class if the clone is expanded.

j_gene: TRBJ1-2; abundance: .; d_gene: .; v_gene: TRBV28; CDR3nt: TGTGCCAGCAGTTTGCGAACACCTTCCTATGGCTACACCTTC; CDR3aa: CASSLRTPSYGYTF
j_gene: TRBJ2-2; abundance: .; d_gene: .; v_gene: TRBV18; CDR3nt: TGTGCCAGCTCCTCGGCGTGGCTTAACACCGGGGAGCTGTTTTTT; CDR3aa: CASSSAWLNTGELFF
j_gene: TRBJ1-6; abundance: few; d_gene: .; v_gene: TRBV20-1; CDR3nt: TGCAGTGTACGACAGGAGAGGAGTTCACCCCTCCACTTT; CDR3aa: CSVRQERSSPLHF
j_gene: TRBJ1-5; abundance: .; d_gene: .; v_gene: TRBV6-1; CDR3nt: TGTGCCAGCGCTCCGATGTACAGGTATAGCAATCAGCCCCAGCATTTT; CDR3aa: CASAPMYRYSNQPQHF
j_gene: TRBJ2-7; abundance: .; d_gene: TRBD1; v_gene: TRBV27; CDR3nt: TGTGCCAGCAGTTGGACAGGGGACTACGAGCAGTACTTC; CDR3aa: CASSWTGDYEQYF
j_gene: TRBJ1-1; abundance: .; d_gene: TRBD1; v_gene: TRBV6-2/TRBV6-3; CDR3nt: TGTGCCAGCAGTAGGATCGCACAGGGGGTCATTAGAACTGAAGCTTTCTTT; CDR3aa: CASSRIAQGVIRTEAFF
j_gene: TRBJ2-5; abundance: .; d_gene: TRBD1; v_gene: TRBV2; CDR3nt: TGTGCCAGCAATCCTGGGACAGGGAGGGAGACCCAGTACTTC; CDR3aa: CASNPGTGRETQYF
j_gene: TRBJ2-3; abundance: few; d_gene: .; v_gene: TRBV15; CDR3nt: TGTGCCACCAGCAGAGGACAGGCGAGCACAGATACGCAGTATTTT; CDR3aa: CATSRGQASTDTQYF
j_gene: TRBJ2-2; abundance: .; d_gene: .; v_gene: TRBV29-1; CDR3nt: TGCAGCGTTGAGTGGGGGAAGGACGGGGAGCTGTTTTTT; CDR3aa: CSVEWGKDGELFF
j_gene: TRBJ2-1; abundance: few; d_gene: TRBD2; v_gene: TRBV11-2; CDR3nt: TGTGCCAGCAGCCCGATGGGCGGGGGGGTCTCGTCCTACAATGAGCAGTTCTTC; CDR3aa: CASSPMGGGVSSYNEQFF
j_gene: TRBJ1-4; abundance: .; d_gene: .; v_gene: TRBV6-6; CDR3nt: TGTGCCAGCAGTTACAAGGAAAAACTGTTTTTT; CDR3aa: CASSYKEKLFF
j_gene: TRBJ2-5; abundance: few; d_gene: .; v_gene: TRBV14; CDR3nt: TGTGCCAGCAGCCAGGATGGGGGTTGGGAGACCCAGTACTTC; CDR3aa: CASSQDGGWETQYF
j_gene: TRBJ2-1; abundance: few; d_gene: .; v_gene: TRBV4-3; CDR3nt: TGCGCCAGCAGCCAAGAGGTCGAAGGCAATGAGCAGTTCTTC; CDR3aa: CASSQEVEGNEQFF
j_gene: TRBJ2-1; abundance: .; d_gene: .; v_gene: TRBV19; CDR3nt: TGTGCCAGTAGTAATCGAAGGGTCGATGAGCAGTTCTTC; CDR3aa: CASSNRRVDEQFF
j_gene: TRBJ2-7; abundance: few; d_gene: .; v_gene: TRBV18; CDR3nt: TGTGCCAGCTCACCACTTCCAGGCTTACACTCCGAGCAGTACTTC; CDR3aa: CASSPLPGLHSEQYF
j_gene: TRBJ1-2; abundance: .; d_gene: TRBD1; v_gene: TRBV9; CDR3nt: TGTGCCAGCAGCGTTGGGGGACAGCCCAGAACAGACTATGGCTACACCTTC; CDR3aa: CASSVGGQPRTDYGYTF
j_gene: TRBJ1-1; abundance: many; d_gene: TRBD1; v_gene: TRBV28; CDR3nt: TGTGCCAGCAGAAGGGGGCGAAATACTGAAGCTTTCTTT; CDR3aa: CASRRGRNTEAFF
j_gene: TRBJ2-1; abundance: few; d_gene: .; v_gene: TRBV12-3/TRBV12-4; CDR3nt: TGTGCCAGCAGCTTCTCTATTACGAGCTCCTACAATGAGCAGTTCTTC; CDR3aa: CASSFSITSSYNEQFF
j_gene: TRBJ2-2; abundance: .; d_gene: .; v_gene: TRBV5-5; CDR3nt: TGTGCCAGCAGGGGAGGTCAGTCGAACACCGGGGAGCTGTTTTTT; CDR3aa: CASRGGQSNTGELFF
j_gene: TRBJ1-6; abundance: .; d_gene: .; v_gene: TRBV5-6; CDR3nt: TGTGCCAGCAGCTTGACAAGTTATAATTCACCCCTCCACTTT; CDR3aa: CASSLTSYNSPLHF
j_gene: TRBJ1-2; abundance: many; d_gene: TRBD1; v_gene: TRBV20-1; CDR3nt: TGCAGTGCTGGGGGACAGGGGGTTGGCTACACCTTC; CDR3aa: CSAGGQGVGYTF
j_gene: TRBJ2-1; abundance: few; d_gene: TRBD2; v_gene: TRBV20-1; CDR3nt: TGCAGTGCTAGAAGGGGACTAGCGGGAGGCTACAATGAGCAGTTCTTC; CDR3aa: CSARRGLAGGYNEQFF
j_gene: TRBJ2-3; abundance: .; d_gene: TRBD2; v_gene: TRBV19; CDR3nt: TGTGCCAGTAGTCCTCGGACTAGTTATTGGGCAGATACGCAGTATTTT; CDR3aa: CASSPRTSYWADTQYF
j_gene: TRBJ2-7; abundance: .; d_gene: .; v_gene: TRBV10-3; CDR3nt: TGTGCCATCAGGGCTTCGGGCGGTGGAGAGGAGCAGTACTTC; CDR3aa: CAIRASGGGEEQYF
j_gene: TRBJ2-3; abundance: many; d_gene: .; v_gene: TRBV28; CDR3nt: TGTGCCAGCAGTTTCGGAGGTCGACCAGATACGCAGTATTTT; CDR3aa: CASSFGGRPDTQYF
j_gene: TRBJ1-5; abundance: .; d_gene: .; v_gene: TRBV4-1; CDR3nt: TGCGCCAGCAGGAAAGGGGCGGGACAGCCCCAGCATTTT; CDR3aa: CASRKGAGQPQHF
j_gene: TRBJ2-1; abundance: .; d_gene: TRBD2; v_gene: TRBV20-1; CDR3nt: TGCAGTGCTTGGACTAGCGGGAGTCTTCATGAGCAGTTCTTC; CDR3aa: CSAWTSGSLHEQFF
j_gene: TRBJ2-1; abundance: .; d_gene: TRBD2; v_gene: TRBV20-1; CDR3nt: TGCAGTGCTAGAGACAAAAGCGGGAGGGCCCTTGAGCAGTTCTTC; CDR3aa: CSARDKSGRALEQFF
j_gene: TRBJ2-3; abundance: few; d_gene: .; v_gene: TRBV2; CDR3nt: TGTGCCAGCAGTGAATTAGGGGGAGGACCCACAGATACGCAGTATTTT; CDR3aa: CASSELGGGPTDTQYF
j_gene: TRBJ2-2; abundance: .; d_gene: .; v_gene: TRBV5-6; CDR3nt: TGTGCCAGGAGCCCCGGGGTCCCGCGCGGGCTTAGGTCGTCCGGGGAGCTGTTTTTT; CDR3aa: CARSPGVPRGLRSSGELFF
j_gene: TRBJ1-5; abundance: .; d_gene: TRBD1; v_gene: TRBV4-2; CDR3nt: TGTGCCAGCAGCCAAGACCCGACAGGGTATAGCAATCAGCCCCAGCATTTT; CDR3aa: CASSQDPTGYSNQPQHF
j_gene: TRBJ2-6; abundance: .; d_gene: .; v_gene: TRBV7-2; CDR3nt: TGTGCCAGCAGCTCAGTGGGGAGTGGGGCCAACGTCCTGACTTTC; CDR3aa: CASSSVGSGANVLTF
j_gene: TRBJ2-1; abundance: many; d_gene: .; v_gene: TRBV6-5; CDR3nt: TGTGCCAGCAGTTCCGGACAGAACTCCTACAATGAGCAGTTCTTC; CDR3aa: CASSSGQNSYNEQFF
j_gene: TRBJ2-1; abundance: many; d_gene: TRBD1; v_gene: TRBV3-1; CDR3nt: TGTGCCAGCAGCCATCCGGACAGGGAGAATGAGCAGTTCTTC; CDR3aa: CASSHPDRENEQFF
j_gene: TRBJ2-7; abundance: few; d_gene: .; v_gene: TRBV27; CDR3nt: TGTGCCAGCAGTTTAGGGGCCAGTCTCCTCTACGAGCAGTACTTC; CDR3aa: CASSLGASLLYEQYF
j_gene: TRBJ1-4; abundance: many; d_gene: .; v_gene: TRBV20-1; CDR3nt: TGCAGTGCTTCCGACCGCCTTATCTCAACTAATGAAAAACTGTTTTTT; CDR3aa: CSASDRLISTNEKLFF
j_gene: TRBJ1-3; abundance: few; d_gene: TRBD1; v_gene: TRBV4-1; CDR3nt: TGCGCCAGCAGCCAACAGGGACAGCGTTACTCTGGAAACACCATATATTTT; CDR3aa: CASSQQGQRYSGNTIYF
j_gene: TRBJ2-5; abundance: .; d_gene: .; v_gene: TRBV20-1; CDR3nt: TGCAGTGCTTCCAACCCGGCAGAGACCCAGTACTTC; CDR3aa: CSASNPAETQYF
j_gene: TRBJ2-1; abundance: few; d_gene: TRBD1; v_gene: TRBV12-3/TRBV12-4; CDR3nt: TGTGCCAGCAGTCGACAGGGCGTCGATGAGCAGTTCTTC; CDR3aa: CASSRQGVDEQFF
j_gene: TRBJ2-1; abundance: .; d_gene: .; v_gene: TRBV29-1; CDR3nt: TGCAGCGTCTTAAGACTAGACGACAATGAGCAGTTCTTC; CDR3aa: CSVLRLDDNEQFF
j_gene: TRBJ2-7; abundance: .; d_gene: .; v_gene: TRBV7-9; CDR3nt: TGTGCCAGCAGCCCCAACGGGAGAATCTACGAGCAGTACTTC; CDR3aa: CASSPNGRIYEQYF
j_gene: TRBJ2-5; abundance: few; d_gene: TRBD2; v_gene: TRBV4-2; CDR3nt: TGTGCCAGCAGCCCACAGCCGGGACTACAAGAGACCCAGTACTTC; CDR3aa: CASSPQPGLQETQYF
j_gene: TRBJ2-3; abundance: few; d_gene: TRBD2; v_gene: TRBV5-1; CDR3nt: TGCGCCAGCAGCTTGGGGAGTTCTAGCGGGGGAACAGATACGCAGTATTTT; CDR3aa: CASSLGSSSGGTDTQYF
j_gene: TRBJ2-3; abundance: few; d_gene: TRBD2; v_gene: TRBV7-9; CDR3nt: TGTGCCAGCAGTAAGAGGGGACTAGCGGGAGTGGATACGCAGTATTTT; CDR3aa: CASSKRGLAGVDTQYF
j_gene: TRBJ2-7; abundance: .; d_gene: TRBD2; v_gene: TRBV7-2; CDR3nt: TGTGCCAGCCTCGAAACTAGCGGGATGGGCGAGCAGTACTTC; CDR3aa: CASLETSGMGEQYF
j_gene: TRBJ2-7; abundance: few; d_gene: .; v_gene: TRBV29-1; CDR3nt: TGCAGCGTCTTGAGGGGGGTTGGAGGCGACGAGCAGTACTTC; CDR3aa: CSVLRGVGGDEQYF